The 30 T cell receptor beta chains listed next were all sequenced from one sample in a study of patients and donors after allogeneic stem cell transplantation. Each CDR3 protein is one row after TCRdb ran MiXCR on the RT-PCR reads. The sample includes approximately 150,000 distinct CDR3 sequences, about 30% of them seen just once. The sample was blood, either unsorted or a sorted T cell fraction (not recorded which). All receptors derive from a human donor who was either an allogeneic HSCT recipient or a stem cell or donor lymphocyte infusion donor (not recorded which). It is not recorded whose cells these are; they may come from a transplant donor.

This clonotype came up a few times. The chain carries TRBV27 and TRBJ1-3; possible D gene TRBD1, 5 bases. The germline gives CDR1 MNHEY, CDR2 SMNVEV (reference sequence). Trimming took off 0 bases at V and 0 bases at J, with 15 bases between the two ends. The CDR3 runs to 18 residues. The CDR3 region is CASSLSGHEGSSGNTIYF. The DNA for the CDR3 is TGTGCCAGCAGTTTATCGGGGCACGAGGGCAGCTCTGGAAACACCATATATTTT.

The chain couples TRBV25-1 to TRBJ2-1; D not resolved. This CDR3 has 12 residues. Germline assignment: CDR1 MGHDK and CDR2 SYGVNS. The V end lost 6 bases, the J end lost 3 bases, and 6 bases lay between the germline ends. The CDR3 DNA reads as TGTGCCAGCAGAGCTAACTACAATGAGCAGTTCTTC. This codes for CASRANYNEQFF.

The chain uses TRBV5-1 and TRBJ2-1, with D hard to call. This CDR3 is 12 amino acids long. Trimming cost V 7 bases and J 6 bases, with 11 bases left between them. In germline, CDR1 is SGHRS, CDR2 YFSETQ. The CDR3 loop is CASCLHTNEQFF. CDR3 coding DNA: TGCGCCAGCTGCCTGCATACCAATGAGCAGTTCTTC. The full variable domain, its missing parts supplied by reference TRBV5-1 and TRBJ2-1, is KAGVTQTPRYLIKTRGQQVTLSCSPISGHRSVSWYQQTPGQGLQFLFEYFSETQRNKGNFPGRFSGRQFSNSRSEMNVSTLELGDSALYLCASCLHTNEQFFGPGTRLTVL.

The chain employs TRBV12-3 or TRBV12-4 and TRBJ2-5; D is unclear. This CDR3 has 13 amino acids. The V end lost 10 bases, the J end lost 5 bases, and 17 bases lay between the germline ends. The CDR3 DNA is TGTGCCATACGAGATTCTGCGTGGGAGACCCAGTACTTC. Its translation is CAIRDSAWETQYF.

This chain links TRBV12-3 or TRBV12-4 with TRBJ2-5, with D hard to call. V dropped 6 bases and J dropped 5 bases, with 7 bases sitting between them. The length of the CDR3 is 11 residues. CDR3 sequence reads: CASSLSETQYF. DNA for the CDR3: TGTGCCAGCAGCTTGTCGGAGACCCAGTACTTC.

The CDR3 DNA reads as TGTGCCTGGAGTGGGGGGGGTACTAACTATGGCTACACCTTC. Translation: CAWSGGGTNYGYTF. The chain couples TRBV30 to TRBJ1-2; the D gene is possibly TRBD1 (5 bases). The germline V and J ends were trimmed by 1 base and 0 bases, with 9 bases remaining between them. CDR1 is GTSNPN, CDR2 SVGIG, per germline (reference sequence). The CDR3 consists of 14 residues.

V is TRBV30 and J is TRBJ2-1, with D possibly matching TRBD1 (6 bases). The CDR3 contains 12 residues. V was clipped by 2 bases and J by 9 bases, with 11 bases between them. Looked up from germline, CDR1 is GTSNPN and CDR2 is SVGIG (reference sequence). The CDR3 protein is CAWSTGNGEQFF. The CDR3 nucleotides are TGTGCCTGGAGTACAGGGAACGGTGAGCAGTTCTTC.

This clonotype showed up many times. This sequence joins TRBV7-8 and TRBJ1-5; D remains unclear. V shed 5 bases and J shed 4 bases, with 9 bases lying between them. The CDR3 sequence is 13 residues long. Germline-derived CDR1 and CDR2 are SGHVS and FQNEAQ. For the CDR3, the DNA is TGTGCCAGCAGCCCTTACAGAAATCAGCCCCAGCATTTT. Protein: CASSPYRNQPQHF.

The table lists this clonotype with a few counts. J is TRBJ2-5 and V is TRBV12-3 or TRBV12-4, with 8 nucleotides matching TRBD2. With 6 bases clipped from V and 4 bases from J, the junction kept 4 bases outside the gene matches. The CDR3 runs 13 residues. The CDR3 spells CASRRLARETQYF. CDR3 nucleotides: TGTGCCAGCAGGAGACTAGCGAGAGAGACCCAGTACTTC.

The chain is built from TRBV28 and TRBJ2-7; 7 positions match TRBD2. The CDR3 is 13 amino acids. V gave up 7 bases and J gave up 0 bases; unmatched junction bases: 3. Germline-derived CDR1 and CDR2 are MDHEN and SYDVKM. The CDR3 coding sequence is TGTGCCAGCAATCGGGGGGACTCCTACGAGCAGTACTTC. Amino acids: CASNRGDSYEQYF.

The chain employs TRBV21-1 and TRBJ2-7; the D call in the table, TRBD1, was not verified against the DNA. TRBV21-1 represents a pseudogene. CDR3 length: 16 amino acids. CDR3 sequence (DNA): TGTGCCAGCCAGAAAGTTTCGGGAGTGTCCCTCTACGAGCAGTACTTC. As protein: CASQKVSGVSLYEQYF.

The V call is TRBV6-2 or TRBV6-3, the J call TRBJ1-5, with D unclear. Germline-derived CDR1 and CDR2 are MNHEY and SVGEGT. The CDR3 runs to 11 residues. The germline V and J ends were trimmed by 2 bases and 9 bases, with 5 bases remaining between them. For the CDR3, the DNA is TGTGCCAGCAGTTACCGGGGGCCCCAGCATTTT. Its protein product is CASSYRGPQHF.

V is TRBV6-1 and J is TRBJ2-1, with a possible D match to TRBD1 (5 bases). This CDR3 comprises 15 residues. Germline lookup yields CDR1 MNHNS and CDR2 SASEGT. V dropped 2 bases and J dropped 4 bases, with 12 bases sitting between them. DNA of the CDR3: TGTGCCAGCAGTGAACGTGGGGCGAAATACAATGAGCAGTTCTTC. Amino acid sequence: CASSERGAKYNEQFF.

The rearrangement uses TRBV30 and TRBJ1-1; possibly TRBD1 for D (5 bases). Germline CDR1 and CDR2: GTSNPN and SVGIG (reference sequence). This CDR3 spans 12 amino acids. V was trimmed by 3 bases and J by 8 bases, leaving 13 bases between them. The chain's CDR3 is CAWSDGTPEAFF. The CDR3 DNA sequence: TGTGCCTGGAGCGATGGGACCCCAGAAGCTTTCTTT.

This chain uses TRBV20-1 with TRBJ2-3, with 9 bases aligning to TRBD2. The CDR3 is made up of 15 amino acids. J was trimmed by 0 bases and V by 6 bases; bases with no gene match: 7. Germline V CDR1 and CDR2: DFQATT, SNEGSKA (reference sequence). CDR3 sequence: CSAKGTSTSTDTQYF. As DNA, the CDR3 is TGCAGTGCCAAAGGGACTAGCACTAGCACAGATACGCAGTATTTT.

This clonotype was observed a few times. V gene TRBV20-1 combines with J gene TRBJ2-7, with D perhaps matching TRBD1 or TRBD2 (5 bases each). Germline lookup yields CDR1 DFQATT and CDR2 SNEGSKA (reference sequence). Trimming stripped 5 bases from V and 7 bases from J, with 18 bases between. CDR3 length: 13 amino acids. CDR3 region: CSAGGAPWGEQYF. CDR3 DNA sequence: TGCAGTGCTGGAGGAGCCCCCTGGGGGGAGCAGTACTTC.

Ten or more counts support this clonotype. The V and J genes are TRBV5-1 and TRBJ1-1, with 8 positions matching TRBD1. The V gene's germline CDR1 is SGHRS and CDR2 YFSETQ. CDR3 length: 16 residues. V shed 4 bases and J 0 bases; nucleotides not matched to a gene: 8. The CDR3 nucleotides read TGCGCCAGCAGCCAAGGACAGGGCCGTTTGAACACTGAAGCTTTCTTT. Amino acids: CASSQGQGRLNTEAFF.

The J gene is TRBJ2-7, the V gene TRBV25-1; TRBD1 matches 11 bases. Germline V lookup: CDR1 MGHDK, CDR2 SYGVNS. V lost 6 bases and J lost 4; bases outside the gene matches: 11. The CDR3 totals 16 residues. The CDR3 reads CASRGIAGTGGYEQYF. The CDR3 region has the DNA TGTGCCAGCAGGGGGATCGCTGGGACAGGGGGTTACGAGCAGTACTTC.

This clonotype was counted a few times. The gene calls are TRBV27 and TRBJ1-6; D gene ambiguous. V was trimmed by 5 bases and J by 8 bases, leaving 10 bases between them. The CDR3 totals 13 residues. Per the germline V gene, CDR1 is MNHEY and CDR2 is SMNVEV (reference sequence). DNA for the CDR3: TGTGCCAGCAGTGCCGCCAGATATTCACCCCTCCACTTT. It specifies CASSAARYSPLHF.

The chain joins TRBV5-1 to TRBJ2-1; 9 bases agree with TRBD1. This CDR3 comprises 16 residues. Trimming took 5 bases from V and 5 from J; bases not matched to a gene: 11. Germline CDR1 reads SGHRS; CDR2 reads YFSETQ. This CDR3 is CASRPPGQGIHNEQFF. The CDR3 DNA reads TGCGCCAGCAGGCCCCCGGGACAGGGTATCCACAATGAGCAGTTCTTC.

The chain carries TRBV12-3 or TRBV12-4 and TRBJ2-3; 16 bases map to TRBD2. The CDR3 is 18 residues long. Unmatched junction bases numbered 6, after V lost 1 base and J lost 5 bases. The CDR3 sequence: CASSLEGLAGGPGDTQYF. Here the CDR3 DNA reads TGTGCCAGCAGTTTAGAGGGACTAGCGGGAGGGCCAGGAGATACGCAGTATTTT.

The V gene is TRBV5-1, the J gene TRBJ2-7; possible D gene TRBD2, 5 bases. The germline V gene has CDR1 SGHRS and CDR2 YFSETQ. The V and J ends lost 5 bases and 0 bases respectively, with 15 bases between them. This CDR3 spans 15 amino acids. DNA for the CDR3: TGCGCCAGCAGGACTGGACCGGGGAGCTCCTACGAGCAGTACTTC. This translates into CASRTGPGSSYEQYF. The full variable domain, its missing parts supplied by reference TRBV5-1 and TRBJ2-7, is KAGVTQTPRYLIKTRGQQVTLSCSPISGHRSVSWYQQTPGQGLQFLFEYFSETQRNKGNFPGRFSGRQFSNSRSEMNVSTLELGDSALYLCASRTGPGSSYEQYFGPGTRLTVT.

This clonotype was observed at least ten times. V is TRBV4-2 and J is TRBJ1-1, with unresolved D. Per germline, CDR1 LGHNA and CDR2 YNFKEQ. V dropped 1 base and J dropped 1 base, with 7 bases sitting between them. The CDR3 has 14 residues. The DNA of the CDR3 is TGTGCCAGCAGCCAAGGATGGAGGAACACTGAAGCTTTCTTT. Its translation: CASSQGWRNTEAFF.

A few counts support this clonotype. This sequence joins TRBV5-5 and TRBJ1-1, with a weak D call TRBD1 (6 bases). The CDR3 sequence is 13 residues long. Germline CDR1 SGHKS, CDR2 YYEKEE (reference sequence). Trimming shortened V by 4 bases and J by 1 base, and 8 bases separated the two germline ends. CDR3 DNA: TGTGCCAGCAGCCAGACAGGGAACACTGAAGCTTTCTTT. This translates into CASSQTGNTEAFF.

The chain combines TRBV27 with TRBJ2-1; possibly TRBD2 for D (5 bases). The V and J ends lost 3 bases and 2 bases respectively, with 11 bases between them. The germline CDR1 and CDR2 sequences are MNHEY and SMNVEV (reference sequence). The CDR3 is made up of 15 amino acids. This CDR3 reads CASSLGEWAYNEQFF. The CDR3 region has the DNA TGTGCCAGCAGTTTGGGAGAGTGGGCCTACAATGAGCAGTTCTTC.

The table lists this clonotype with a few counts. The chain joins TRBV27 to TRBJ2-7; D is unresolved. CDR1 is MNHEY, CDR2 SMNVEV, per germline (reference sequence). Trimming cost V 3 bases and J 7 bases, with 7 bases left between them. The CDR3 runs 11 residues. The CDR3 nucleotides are TGTGCCAGCAGTTTCTCAAATGAGCAGTACTTC. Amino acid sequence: CASSFSNEQYF.

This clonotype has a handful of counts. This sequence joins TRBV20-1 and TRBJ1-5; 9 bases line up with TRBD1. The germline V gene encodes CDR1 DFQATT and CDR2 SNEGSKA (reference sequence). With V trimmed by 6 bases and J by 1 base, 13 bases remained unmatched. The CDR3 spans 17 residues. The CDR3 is CSAGPLQGAWSNQPQHF. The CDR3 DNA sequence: TGCAGTGCAGGTCCCCTACAGGGGGCCTGGAGCAATCAGCCCCAGCATTTT.

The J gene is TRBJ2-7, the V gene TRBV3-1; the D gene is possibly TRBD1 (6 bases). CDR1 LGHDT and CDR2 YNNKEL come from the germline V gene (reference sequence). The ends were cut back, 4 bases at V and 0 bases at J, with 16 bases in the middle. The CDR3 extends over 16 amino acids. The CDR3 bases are TGTGCCAGCAGCCTCGAAAGGGGGAGCCCCTCCTACGAGCAGTACTTC. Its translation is CASSLERGSPSYEQYF.

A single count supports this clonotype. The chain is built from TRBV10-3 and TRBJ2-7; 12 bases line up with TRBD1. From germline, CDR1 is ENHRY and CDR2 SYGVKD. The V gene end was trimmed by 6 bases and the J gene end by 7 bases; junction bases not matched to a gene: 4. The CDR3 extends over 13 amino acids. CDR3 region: CAIRGTGGWEQYF. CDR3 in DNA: TGTGCCATCAGGGGGACAGGGGGCTGGGAGCAGTACTTC.

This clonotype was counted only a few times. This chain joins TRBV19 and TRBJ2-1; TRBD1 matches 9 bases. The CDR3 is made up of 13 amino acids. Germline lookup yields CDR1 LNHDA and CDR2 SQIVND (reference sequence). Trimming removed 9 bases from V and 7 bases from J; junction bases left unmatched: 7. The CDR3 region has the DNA TGTGCCAGCCAGGACAGGGGTCAAAATGAGCAGTTCTTC. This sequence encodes CASQDRGQNEQFF.